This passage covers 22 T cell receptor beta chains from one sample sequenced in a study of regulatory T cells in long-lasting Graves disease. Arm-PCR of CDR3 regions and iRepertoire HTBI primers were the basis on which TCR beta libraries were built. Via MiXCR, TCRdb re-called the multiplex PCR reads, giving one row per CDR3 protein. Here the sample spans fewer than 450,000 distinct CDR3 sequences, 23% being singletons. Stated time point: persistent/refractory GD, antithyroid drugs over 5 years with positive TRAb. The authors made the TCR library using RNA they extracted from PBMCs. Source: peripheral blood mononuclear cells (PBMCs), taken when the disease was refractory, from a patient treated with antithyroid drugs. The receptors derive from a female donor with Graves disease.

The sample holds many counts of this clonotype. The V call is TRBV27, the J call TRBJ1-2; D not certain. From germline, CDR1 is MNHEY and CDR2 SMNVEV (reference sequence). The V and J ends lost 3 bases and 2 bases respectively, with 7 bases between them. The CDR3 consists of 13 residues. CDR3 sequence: CASSFRENYGYTF. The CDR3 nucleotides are TGTGCCAGCAGTTTCAGAGAAAACTATGGCTACACCTTC.

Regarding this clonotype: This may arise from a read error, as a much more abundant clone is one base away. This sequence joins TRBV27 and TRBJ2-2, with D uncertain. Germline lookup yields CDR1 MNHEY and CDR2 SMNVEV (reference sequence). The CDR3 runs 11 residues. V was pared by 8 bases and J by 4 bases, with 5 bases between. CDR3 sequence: CASGSTGELFF. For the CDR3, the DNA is TGTGCCAGCGGAAGCACCGGGGAGCTGTTTTTT.

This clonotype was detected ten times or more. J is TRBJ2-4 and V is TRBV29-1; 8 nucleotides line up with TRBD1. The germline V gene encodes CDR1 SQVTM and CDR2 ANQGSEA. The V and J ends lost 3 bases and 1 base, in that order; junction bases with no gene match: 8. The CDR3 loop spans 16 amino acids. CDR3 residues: CSVEDRATGAKNIQYF. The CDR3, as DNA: TGCAGCGTTGAGGACAGGGCAACTGGGGCCAAAAACATTCAGTACTTC.

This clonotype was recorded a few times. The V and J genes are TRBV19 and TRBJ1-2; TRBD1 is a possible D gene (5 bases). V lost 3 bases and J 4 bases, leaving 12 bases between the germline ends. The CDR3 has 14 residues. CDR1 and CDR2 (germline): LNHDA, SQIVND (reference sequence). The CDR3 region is CASSIGVGGYGYTF. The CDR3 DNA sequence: TGTGCCAGTAGTATCGGTGTGGGGGGCTATGGCTACACCTTC.

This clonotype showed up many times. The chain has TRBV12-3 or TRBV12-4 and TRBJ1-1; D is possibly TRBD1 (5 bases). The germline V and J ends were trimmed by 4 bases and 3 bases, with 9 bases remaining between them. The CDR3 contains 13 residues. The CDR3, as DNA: TGTGCCAGCAGTTCCCTGGGGGACACTGAAGCTTTCTTT. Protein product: CASSSLGDTEAFF.

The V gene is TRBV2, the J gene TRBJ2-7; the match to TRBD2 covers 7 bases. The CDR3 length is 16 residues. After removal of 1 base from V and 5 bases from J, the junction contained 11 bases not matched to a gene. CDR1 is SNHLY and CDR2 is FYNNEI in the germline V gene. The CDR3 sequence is CASSEVGWEGGHEQYF. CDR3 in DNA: TGTGCCAGCAGTGAAGTTGGTTGGGAGGGAGGTCACGAGCAGTACTTC.

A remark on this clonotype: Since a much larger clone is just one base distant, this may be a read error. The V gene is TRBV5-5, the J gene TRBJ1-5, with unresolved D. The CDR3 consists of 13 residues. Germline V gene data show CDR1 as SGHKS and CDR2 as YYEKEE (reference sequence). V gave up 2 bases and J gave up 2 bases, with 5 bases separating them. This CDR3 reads CASSFLGNQPQHF. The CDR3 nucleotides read TGTGCCAGCAGCTTCTTGGGCAATCAGCCCCAGCATTTT.

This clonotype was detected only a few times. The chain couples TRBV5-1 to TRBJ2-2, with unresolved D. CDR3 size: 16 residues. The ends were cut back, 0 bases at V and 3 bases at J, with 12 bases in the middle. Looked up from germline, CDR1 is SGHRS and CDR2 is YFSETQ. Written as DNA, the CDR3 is TGCGCCAGCAGCTTGGTCAGCAAAAGGCACACCGGGGAGCTGTTTTTT. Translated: CASSLVSKRHTGELFF.

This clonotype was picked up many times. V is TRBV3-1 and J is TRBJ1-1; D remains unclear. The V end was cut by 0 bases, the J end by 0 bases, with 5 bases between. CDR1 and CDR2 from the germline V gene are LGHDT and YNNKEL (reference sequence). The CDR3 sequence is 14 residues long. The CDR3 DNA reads TGTGCCAGCAGCCAAGATGCAGTGAACACTGAAGCTTTCTTT. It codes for CASSQDAVNTEAFF.

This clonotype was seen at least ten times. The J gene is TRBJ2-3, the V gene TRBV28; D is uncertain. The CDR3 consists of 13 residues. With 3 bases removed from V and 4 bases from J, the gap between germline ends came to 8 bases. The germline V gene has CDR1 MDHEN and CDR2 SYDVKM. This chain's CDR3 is CASSFMSADTQYF. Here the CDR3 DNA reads TGTGCCAGCAGTTTCATGAGCGCAGATACGCAGTATTTT.

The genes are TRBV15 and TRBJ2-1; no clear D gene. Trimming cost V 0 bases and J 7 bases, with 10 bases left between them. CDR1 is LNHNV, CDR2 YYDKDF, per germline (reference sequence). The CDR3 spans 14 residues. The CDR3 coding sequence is TGTGCCACCAGCAGAGATTCGGTAGGGAATGAGCAGTTCTTC. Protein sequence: CATSRDSVGNEQFF.

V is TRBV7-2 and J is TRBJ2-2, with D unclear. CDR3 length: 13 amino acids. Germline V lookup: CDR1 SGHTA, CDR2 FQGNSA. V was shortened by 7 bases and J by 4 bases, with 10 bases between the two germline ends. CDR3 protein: CASKPPGTGELFF. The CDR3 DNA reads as TGTGCCAGCAAGCCTCCGGGCACCGGGGAGCTGTTTTTT.

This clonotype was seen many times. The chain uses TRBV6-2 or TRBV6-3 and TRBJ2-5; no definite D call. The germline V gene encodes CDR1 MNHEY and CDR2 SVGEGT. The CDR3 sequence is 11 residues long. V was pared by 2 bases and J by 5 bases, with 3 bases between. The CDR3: CASSYPETQYF. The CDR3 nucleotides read TGTGCCAGCAGTTACCCCGAGACCCAGTACTTC.

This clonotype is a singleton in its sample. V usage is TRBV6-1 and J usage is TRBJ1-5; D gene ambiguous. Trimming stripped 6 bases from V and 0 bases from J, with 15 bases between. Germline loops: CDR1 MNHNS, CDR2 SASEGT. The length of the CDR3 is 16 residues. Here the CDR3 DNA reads TGTGCCAGCAGCCAACCAATGACTTATAGCAATCAGCCCCAGCATTTT. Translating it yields CASSQPMTYSNQPQHF.

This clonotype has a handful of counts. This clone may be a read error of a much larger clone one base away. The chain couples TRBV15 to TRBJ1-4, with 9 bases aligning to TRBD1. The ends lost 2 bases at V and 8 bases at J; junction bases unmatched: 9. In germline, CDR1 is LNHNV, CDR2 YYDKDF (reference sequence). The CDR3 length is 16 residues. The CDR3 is CATSRMGQGGAEKLFF. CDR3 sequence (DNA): TGTGCCACCAGCAGAATGGGACAGGGTGGAGCGGAAAAACTGTTTTTT.

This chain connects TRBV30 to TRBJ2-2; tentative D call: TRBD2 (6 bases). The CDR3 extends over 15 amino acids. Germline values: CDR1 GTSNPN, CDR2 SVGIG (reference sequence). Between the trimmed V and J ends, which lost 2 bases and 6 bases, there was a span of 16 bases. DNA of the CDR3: TGTGCCTGGAGTCGGATAGCGGAGAAGGCCGGGGAGCTGTTTTTT. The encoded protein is CAWSRIAEKAGELFF.

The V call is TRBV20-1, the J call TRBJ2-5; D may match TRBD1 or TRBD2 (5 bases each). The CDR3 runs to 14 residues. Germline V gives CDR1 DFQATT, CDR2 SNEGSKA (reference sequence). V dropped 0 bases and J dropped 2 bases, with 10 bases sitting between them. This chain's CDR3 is CSARDLRGQETQYF. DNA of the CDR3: TGCAGTGCTAGAGATTTGAGGGGTCAAGAGACCCAGTACTTC.

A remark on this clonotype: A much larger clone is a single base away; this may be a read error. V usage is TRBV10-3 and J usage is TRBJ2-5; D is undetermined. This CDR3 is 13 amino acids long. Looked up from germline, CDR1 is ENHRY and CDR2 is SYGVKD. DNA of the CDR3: TGTGCCGTCAGTGAACATCCCCAAGAGACCCAGTACTTC. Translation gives CAVSEHPQETQYF.

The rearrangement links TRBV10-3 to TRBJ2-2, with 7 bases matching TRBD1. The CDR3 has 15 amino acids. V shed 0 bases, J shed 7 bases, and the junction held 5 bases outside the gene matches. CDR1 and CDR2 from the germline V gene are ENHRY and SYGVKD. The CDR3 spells CAISESGTVNGELFF. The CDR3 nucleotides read TGTGCCATCAGTGAGTCGGGGACAGTAAACGGGGAGCTGTTTTTT.

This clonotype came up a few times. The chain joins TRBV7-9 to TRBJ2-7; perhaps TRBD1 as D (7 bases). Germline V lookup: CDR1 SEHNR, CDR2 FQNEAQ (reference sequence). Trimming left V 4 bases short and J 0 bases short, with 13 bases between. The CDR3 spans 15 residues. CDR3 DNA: TGTGCCAGCAGCTGGCGGGACAGCAGCTCCTACGAGCAGTACTTC. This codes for CASSWRDSSSYEQYF.

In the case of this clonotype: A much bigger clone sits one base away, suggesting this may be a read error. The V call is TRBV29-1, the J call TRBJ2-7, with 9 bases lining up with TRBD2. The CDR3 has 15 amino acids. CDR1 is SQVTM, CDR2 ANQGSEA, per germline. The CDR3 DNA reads TGCAGCGTTGGACGTAGCGGGAGTGGGGCGTACGAGCAGCACTTC. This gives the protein CSVGRSGSGAYEQHF.

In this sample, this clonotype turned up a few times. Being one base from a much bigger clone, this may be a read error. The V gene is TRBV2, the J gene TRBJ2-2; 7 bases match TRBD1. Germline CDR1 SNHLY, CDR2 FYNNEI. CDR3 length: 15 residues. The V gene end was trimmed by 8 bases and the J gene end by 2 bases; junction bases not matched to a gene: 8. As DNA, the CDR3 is TGTGCCAGCGGTTGGGACAGACATAACACCGGGGAGCTGTTTTTT. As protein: CASGWDRHNTGELFF.